Below, one T cell receptor (beta chain) is given with its context. Its antigen is currently unknown. Time point described: week 35, safety follow-up. Topical imiquimod accompanied each vaccine dose, which consisted of 300 ug of mutant IDH1 20-mer peptide. The data derive from a study of a mutant IDH1 vaccine in newly diagnosed glioma. Clones were read by immunoSEQ multiplex PCR, and TCRdb kept only the in-frame ones, dropping some. Here the sample spans about 31,000 clones, around 84% being singletons. V lost 8 bases to trimming and J lost 2 bases, with 9 bases between them. Germline V gene data show CDR1 as MNHNS and CDR2 as SASEGT. The CDR3 contains 12 residues. General study results and limits: The study observed vaccine-induced immune responses in 90% to 95% of patients.

The material was PBMCs, obtained from a glioma patient whose treatment included an IDH1 peptide vaccine. The chain uses TRBV6-1 and TRBJ1-2; D might be TRBD1 (5 bases). This clonotype originated in a man aged 30-40 years with glioma. CDR3 nucleotide sequence: TGTGCCAGCGCCCGGGACAACTATGGCTACACCTTC. It yields the protein CASARDNYGYTF.